Listed below are T cell receptor beta chains from one sample, sequenced in a study of immune cell composition in non-small cell lung cancer. This table comes from immunoSEQ multiplex PCR, and its TCRdb copy is limited to in-frame clones, with some not included. This sample yields approximately 4,400 clones, of which 70% to 85% are seen a single time; 25% to 30% belongs to the top ten. The specimen sequenced was lung tumor tissue. The receptors were sampled from a human donor with non-small cell lung cancer. The CDR3 runs from the conserved cysteine through the conserved F or W. Each record gives: D gene, J gene, V gene, clone size, CDR3 DNA, CDR3 protein. D genes are given only for firm matches. Clone size is given for some rows only: seen once, a few or many times, or a class if the clone is expanded.

TRBD1,TRBJ1-1,TRBV25-1,.,TGTGCCAGCAGCGCTCGACAGGGAGAGGGCACTGAAGCTTTCTTT,CASSARQGEGTEAFF
TRBD1,TRBJ2-2,TRBV5-1,.,TGCGCCAGCAGCTTGGACCAGGGGGCAACCGGGGAGCTGTTTTTT,CASSLDQGATGELFF
.,TRBJ2-7,TRBV28,once,TGTGCCAGCAGTCCCCCGCGGGCCGGTACTTCCTACGAGCAGTACTTC,CASSPPRAGTSYEQYF
.,TRBJ2-2,TRBV4-3,few,TGCGCCAGCAGCTCCCAGACTAGTTCCGGGGAGCTGTTTTTT,CASSSQTSSGELFF
.,TRBJ2-2,TRBV18,few,TGTGCCAGCTCTTCCCCGCGGAACACCGGGGAGCTGTTTTTT,CASSSPRNTGELFF
TRBD1,TRBJ1-4,TRBV6-6,few,TGTGCCAGCAGTCCCCTTACAGGGGCAGTTGAAAAACTGTTTTTT,CASSPLTGAVEKLFF
TRBD1,TRBJ2-2,TRBV25-1,.,TGTGCCAGCAGTGACGTCGACAGGGACACCGGGGAGCTGTTTTTT,CASSDVDRDTGELFF
TRBD2,TRBJ2-1,TRBV5-1,.,TGCGCCAGCAAGGCTAGCGGCTACAATGAGCAGTTCTTC,CASKASGYNEQFF
.,TRBJ2-2,TRBV19,few,TGTGCCAGTAGTATCGCTAGCGTAGGGCCAAACACCGGGGAGCTGTTTTTT,CASSIASVGPNTGELFF
.,TRBJ1-1,TRBV29-1,few,TGCAGCGTTGAACCTACAGGATTCGAAGCTTTCTTT,CSVEPTGFEAFF
.,TRBJ2-3,TRBV5-1,.,TGCGCCAGCAGCTTGGTGGGTAGGGGCCCAGATACGCAGTATTTT,CASSLVGRGPDTQYF
TRBD2,TRBJ2-4,TRBV28,.,TGTGCCACCCTCCGGGAGGAGCCAGCCAAAAACATTCAGTACTTC,CATLREEPAKNIQYF
.,TRBJ1-5,TRBV28,few,TGTGCCAGCACGTATTCGGAGGCACAGCCCCAGCATTTT,CASTYSEAQPQHF
TRBD1,TRBJ2-7,TRBV7-9,.,TGTGCCAGCAACACGGGACAGGACCGCGAGCAGTACTTC,CASNTGQDREQYF
TRBD1,TRBJ1-1,TRBV11-2,.,TGTGCCAGCAGCTTAGATGGAACAGGGGGCACTGAAGCTTTCTTT,CASSLDGTGGTEAFF
TRBD1,TRBJ2-2,TRBV18,once,TGTGCCAGCTCGCTGACAGGGGAGAAGGCCGGGGAGCTGTTTTTT,CASSLTGEKAGELFF
TRBD2,TRBJ2-1,TRBV9,.,TGTGCCAGCAGCTATGGACTAGCGGGAGGGCCTCCCTACAATGAGCAGTTCTTC,CASSYGLAGGPPYNEQFF
.,TRBJ2-7,TRBV27,once,TGTGCCAGCAGTTTATCGGGGCAGGGGTTAGCCTACGAGCAGTACTTC,CASSLSGQGLAYEQYF
.,TRBJ1-5,TRBV7-3,.,TGTGCCAGCAGCTTAGAGGGTACAGGGTCTCATCAGCCCCAGCATTTT,CASSLEGTGSHQPQHF
.,TRBJ1-2,TRBV21-1,.,TGTGCCAGCAGCAAGTTGTTTCCCCCGACAGGGGGATATGGCTACACCTTC,CASSKLFPPTGGYGYTF
.,TRBJ2-1,TRBV5-1,.,TGCGCCAGCAGATCTGGAGGAGGGCTTTCCTACAATGAGCAGTTCTTC,CASRSGGGLSYNEQFF
TRBD1,TRBJ2-5,TRBV9,.,TGTGCCAGCAGCGTAGGCGGGACAGGGAAAGAGACCCAGTACTTC,CASSVGGTGKETQYF
.,TRBJ2-1,TRBV19,.,TGTGCCAGTAGTTTCGGCGGGGTCTCCTACAATGAGCAGTTCTTC,CASSFGGVSYNEQFF
.,TRBJ2-3,TRBV10-3,.,TGTGCCACCTGGGCGGGGCGGGACGTGCCCCGCACAGATACGCAGTATTTT,CATWAGRDVPRTDTQYF
.,TRBJ2-5,TRBV29-1,.,TGCAGCGGGGGAGACTGGGGAGGAGAGACCCAGTACTTC,CSGGDWGGETQYF
.,TRBJ2-5,TRBV2,.,TGTGCCAGCAGCCGACAGGAGTTGTACCAAGAGACCCAGTACTTC,CASSRQELYQETQYF
.,TRBJ1-1,TRBV18,.,TGTGCCAGCTCCCCTAGGGGGAACACTGAAGCTTTCTTT,CASSPRGNTEAFF
.,TRBJ1-1,TRBV6-6,.,TGTGCCAGCAGTTATCGGGGGGGCGACACTGAAGCTTTCTTT,CASSYRGGDTEAFF
TRBD2,TRBJ2-3,TRBV19,.,TGTGCCAGTAGTGGTGGGACTAGCGGGACCCCCAGCACAGATACGCAGTATTTT,CASSGGTSGTPSTDTQYF
TRBD1,TRBJ2-3,TRBV7-7,few,TGTGCTAGCAGCCCGACAGGGGGAAAATATAGCACAGATACGCAGTATTTT,CASSPTGGKYSTDTQYF
.,TRBJ2-2,TRBV5-4,.,TGTGCCAGCAGCTTGGCCGGGGGGAACACCGGGGAGCTGTTTTTT,CASSLAGGNTGELFF
TRBD1,TRBJ1-1,TRBV5-1,.,TGCGCCAGCAGCCCGGGACAGATGAACACTGAAGCTTTCTTT,CASSPGQMNTEAFF
.,TRBJ1-1,TRBV29-1,.,TGCAGCGTTAGACACCCTGGGAACACTGAAGCTTTCTTT,CSVRHPGNTEAFF
TRBD2,TRBJ2-1,TRBV4-3,.,TGCGCCAGCAGCCAAGATAGGGTTATGGCGGGAGGGCCAAATGAGCAGTTCTTC,CASSQDRVMAGGPNEQFF
.,TRBJ2-1,TRBV7-9,few,TGTGCCAGCAGCTCCCAATTAGGGGGACACAATGAGCAGTTCTTC,CASSSQLGGHNEQFF
TRBD2,TRBJ2-3,TRBV5-1,.,TGCGCCAGCAGCTTGGCCGGACTAGCGGGACATACCACAGATACGCAGTATTTT,CASSLAGLAGHTTDTQYF
TRBD2,TRBJ2-5,TRBV7-9,.,TGTGCCAGCAGCCCGACTAGCGGGAGGGCCCAAGAGACCCAGTACTTC,CASSPTSGRAQETQYF
TRBD2,TRBJ2-5,TRBV15,.,TGTGCCACCAGCAGAGGACTAGCCCAAGAGACCCAGTACTTC,CATSRGLAQETQYF
TRBD1,TRBJ1-1,TRBV6-5,few,TGTGCCAGCAGGGCAGGGGGCGCGAACACTGAAGCTTTCTTT,CASRAGGANTEAFF
TRBD1,TRBJ2-5,TRBV6-6,.,TGTGCCAGCAGTTACTCGACAGGGTCCCAAGAGACCCAGTACTTC,CASSYSTGSQETQYF
.,TRBJ1-5,TRBV30,.,TGTGCCTGGAACCCCGGGGAGGCCGGGGTTAGCAATCAGCCCCAGCATTTT,CAWNPGEAGVSNQPQHF
TRBD1,TRBJ1-2,TRBV29-1,.,TGCAGCGTTCAAACCACGGGGACAGGGGGCGGCTACACCTTC,CSVQTTGTGGGYTF